The 13 T cell receptor beta chains below come from one sample, sequenced in a study of cytomegalovirus exposure and HLA in healthy donors. Method: immunoSEQ multiplex PCR; TCRdb's copy keeps in-frame clones and lacks some. The table shows some 170,000 clones, with roughly 86% occurring only once. Sequencing was carried out using PBMCs. Every receptor here comes from a man aged 18 to 30 in good health and CMV-seropositive.

The chain has TRBV6-5 and TRBJ2-7, with TRBD2 matching 9 bases. Germline trimming cut 2 bases from V and 2 bases from J; bases unmatched to any gene: 7. The CDR3 consists of 16 residues. Germline values: CDR1 MNHEY, CDR2 SVGAGI. Written as DNA, the CDR3 is TGTGCCAGCAGTTACAACGGGGGCGGGAGGGCCTACGAGCAGTACTTC. This codes for CASSYNGGGRAYEQYF.

The chain recombines TRBV11-2 with TRBJ2-3; 12 nucleotides agree with TRBD2. CDR3 length: 15 residues. After removal of 5 bases from V and 3 bases from J, the junction contained 3 bases not matched to a gene. Germline V gene sequence: CDR1 SGHAT, CDR2 FQNNGV. CDR3 sequence (DNA): TGTGCCAGCAGCGCTACTAGCGGGGGGACAGATACGCAGTATTTT. This encodes CASSATSGGTDTQYF.

This clone was seen only once. The gene calls are TRBV27 and TRBJ1-4; unclear D gene. Germline-derived CDR1 and CDR2 are MNHEY and SMNVEV (reference sequence). Trimming removed 4 bases at V and 0 bases at J, with 9 bases between. The CDR3 totals 15 residues. The CDR3 DNA reads as TGTGCCAGCAGTTACAAAGTTGCAACTAATGAAAAACTGTTTTTT. Translation gives CASSYKVATNEKLFF.

This clone was counted many times. This chain links TRBV29-1 with TRBJ1-2; 9 nucleotides line up with TRBD1. Germline V gene sequence: CDR1 SQVTM, CDR2 ANQGSEA. The CDR3 has 13 residues. The junction had 5 bases not matched to a gene; V was cut back by 4 bases and J by 5 bases. The CDR3 spells CSVVTGGAYGYTF. The CDR3 DNA is TGCAGCGTTGTTACAGGGGGCGCTTATGGCTACACCTTC.

This sequence joins TRBV5-5 and TRBJ1-2; 8 positions agree with TRBD1. Germline V gene data show CDR1 as SGHKS and CDR2 as YYEKEE (reference sequence). Trimming at V came to 5 bases and at J to 2 bases, leaving 8 bases not matched to a gene. The CDR3 runs 15 residues. The CDR3 here is CASRPGQGRNYGYTF. Written as DNA, the CDR3 is TGTGCCAGCAGACCCGGACAGGGTAGGAACTATGGCTACACCTTC. The whole variable domain, filled in from reference TRBV5-5 and TRBJ1-2, reads DAGVTQSPTHLIKTRGQQVTLRCSPISGHKSVSWYQQVLGQGPQFIFQYYEKEERGRGNFPDRFSARQFPNYSSELNVNALLLGDSALYLCASRPGQGRNYGYTFGSGTRLTVV.

This clone was detected only once. The chain is built from TRBV6-1 and TRBJ1-1; D unclear. CDR3 size: 13 residues. The germline gives CDR1 MNHNS, CDR2 SASEGT. Trimming pared 7 bases from V and 3 bases from J, leaving 12 bases between. CDR3 DNA: TGTGCCAGCAAAGATTTTCGGGACACTGAAGCTTTCTTT. Amino acids: CASKDFRDTEAFF.

The V call is TRBV11-2, the J call TRBJ1-2, with 8 nucleotides matching TRBD1. This CDR3 contains 14 residues. J was trimmed by 4 bases and V by 4 bases; bases with no gene match: 5. CDR1 and CDR2 (germline): SGHAT, FQNNGV. This CDR3 is CASSWTGSFYGYTF. The CDR3 region has the DNA TGTGCCAGCAGCTGGACAGGGAGCTTCTATGGCTACACCTTC.

V gene TRBV2 combines with J gene TRBJ2-4; tentatively, D is TRBD1 (6 bases). The germline CDR1 and CDR2 sequences are SNHLY and FYNNEI. The germline V and J ends were trimmed by 6 bases and 5 bases, with 17 bases remaining between them. There are 15 residues in the CDR3. In DNA form, the CDR3 reads TGTGCCAGCAGCCAAGAACAGGGATTCGAAAACATTCAGTACTTC. Amino acid sequence: CASSQEQGFENIQYF.

CDR3 sequence (DNA): TGTGCCTGGAGCCTACAGGGGGCCTCGAACACTGAAGCTTTCTTT. Protein sequence: CAWSLQGASNTEAFF. This chain connects TRBV30 to TRBJ1-1; 9 positions agree with TRBD1. V shed 3 bases and J 1 base; nucleotides not matched to a gene: 6. The CDR3 length is 15 residues. Germline CDR1 and CDR2: GTSNPN and SVGIG (reference sequence). Drawing the rest from reference TRBV30 and TRBJ1-1, the complete variable domain is SQTIHQWPATLVQPVGSPLSLECTVEGTSNPNLYWYRQAAGRGLQLLFYSVGIGQISSEVPQNLSASRPQDRQFILSSKKLLLSDSGFYLCAWSLQGASNTEAFFGQGTRLTVV.

This rearrangement joins TRBV11-1 to TRBJ2-3; TRBD2 might be the D (5 bases). V gave up 3 bases and J gave up 6 bases, with 13 bases separating them. The CDR3 has 14 amino acids. Germline V gene data show CDR1 as SGHAT and CDR2 as FQDESV (reference sequence). The CDR3 here is CASSLEGRGDTQYF. The CDR3, as DNA: TGTGCCAGCAGCTTGGAAGGAAGAGGGGATACGCAGTATTTT.

The chain couples TRBV2 to TRBJ1-4; tentatively, D is TRBD1 (5 bases). CDR3 length: 16 residues. Looked up from germline, CDR1 is SNHLY and CDR2 is FYNNEI. V was trimmed by 6 bases and J by 7 bases, leaving 21 bases between them. The CDR3 sequence is CASSGGTRGRGEKLFF. CDR3 coding DNA: TGTGCCAGCAGCGGGGGGACCCGGGGCCGGGGTGAAAAACTGTTTTTT. Drawing the rest from reference TRBV2 and TRBJ1-4, the complete variable domain is EPEVTQTPSHQVTQMGQEVILRCVPISNHLYFYWYRQILGQKVEFLVSFYNNEISEKSEIFDDQFSVERPDGSNFTLKIRSTKLEDSAMYFCASSGGTRGRGEKLFFGSGTQLSVL.

The V call is TRBV5-6, the J call TRBJ2-1, with D possibly TRBD2 on 5 matching bases. The CDR3 extends over 12 amino acids. From germline, CDR1 is SGHDT and CDR2 YYEEEE. V was pared by 1 base and J by 9 bases, with 8 bases between. This CDR3 reads CASSLSGVEQFF. CDR3 bases: TGTGCCAGCAGCTTGTCCGGGGTTGAGCAGTTCTTC.

The rearrangement links TRBV5-1 to TRBJ1-4; 10 nucleotides align to TRBD1. The CDR3 consists of 15 residues. Losses at the gene ends were 2 bases for V and 5 bases for J; bases not matched to a gene: 3. Germline values: CDR1 SGHRS, CDR2 YFSETQ. The chain's CDR3 is CASSFGQGVNEKLFF. For the CDR3, the DNA is TGCGCCAGCAGCTTCGGACAGGGGGTAAATGAAAAACTGTTTTTT.